This record covers a single TCR beta chain. The assay was immunoSEQ multiplex PCR, and TCRdb's table has in-frame clones only and misses some. The top ten hold approximately 25% of the sample, which has around 100,000 clones, more than 80% seen once. The data derive from a study of blood T cell repertoires in COVID-19. Sequenced material: peripheral blood. The source of this sequence is a human donor in a cohort sampled during active COVID-19.

The CDR3 DNA follows: TGTGCCAGCAGCCAAAGGGGCAGGGGATTCGAGGGTCAGCCCCAGCATTTT. The encoded protein is CASSQRGRGFEGQPQHF. The J gene is TRBJ1-5, the V gene TRBV3-1 (or the pseudogene TRBV3-2); D is perhaps TRBD1 (6 bases). V gave up 2 bases and J gave up 6 bases, with 20 bases separating them. In germline, CDR1 is LGHDT, CDR2 YNNKEL (reference sequence). The length of the CDR3 is 17 residues.